This T cell receptor beta chain was sequenced in a study of early T cells in non-severe SARS-CoV-2 infection. The CDR3 runs to 17 residues. Germline V gene sequence: CDR1 LGHNA, CDR2 YNFKEQ. Trimming removed 0 bases from V and 3 bases from J; junction bases left unmatched: 8. cDNA molecules, individually, were tagged with unique molecular identifiers. TCRdb ran MiXCR on the 5' RACE reads and lists one entry per CDR3 protein. The sample carries 84,000 or so distinct CDR3 sequences, 14% recorded once. The sequence came from an adult who was a healthcare worker with PCR-confirmed SARS-CoV-2 infection or an uninfected control (not recorded which). The sample consisted of whole blood. The chain is built from TRBV4-2 and TRBJ2-1; TRBD2 matches at 7 bases. The CDR3 DNA sequence: TGTGCCAGCAGCCAAGAAGTCCGGGACTACGGCTACAATGAGCAGTTCTTC. Amino acids: CASSQEVRDYGYNEQFF.